In this sample, the clone carrying this T cell receptor beta chain turned up a few times. This CDR3 has 15 residues. Trimming left V 3 bases short and J 7 bases short, with 15 bases between. This entry comes from a study of blood T cells in healthy people across ages. Study summary: For every two T cells, template switching captured about one barcoded beta molecule.

The second PCR ran about 6 to 12 cycles with a sample-barcoded 5' primer and J-beta primers. TCRdb redid the calling of the 5' RACE reads with MiXCR, one entry per CDR3 protein. The table has under 950,000 distinct CDR3 sequences, about a fifth seen once. The chain joins TRBV12-3 or TRBV12-4 to TRBJ1-4; no clear D. Input material: blood. This sequence originates from a man in his 70s in good health. The CDR3 reads CASSFGTRGPEKLFF. The CDR3, as DNA: TGTGCCAGCAGTTTTGGAACCCGAGGCCCTGAAAAACTGTTTTTT.